This is a list of T cell receptor beta chains from one sample in a study of shared clonotypes between healthy human individuals. This table comes from immunoSEQ multiplex PCR, and its TCRdb copy is limited to in-frame clones, with some not included. Of 1,500,000 or so clones listed, approximately 98.5% were seen once; the top ten hold about 0.34%. Sequenced sample: naive CD4+ T cells sorted from blood. The receptors originated from a man aged 25-45 years in good health. The CDR3 runs from the conserved cysteine through the conserved F or W. D genes are given only for firm matches.

j_gene	d_gene	v_gene	CDR3aa
TRBJ2-7	TRBD2	TRBV10-3	CAISDGLAGPTYEQYF
TRBJ1-1	NA	TRBV20-1	CSASHRAFF
TRBJ1-1	NA	TRBV7-9	CASSPLFSWTEAFF
TRBJ1-5	NA	TRBV19	CASSAGGGNSNQPQHF
TRBJ2-7	TRBD1	TRBV6-5	CASRWMGQGNYEQYF
TRBJ2-5	NA	TRBV5-1	CASTLQGNQETQYF
TRBJ1-1	NA	TRBV7-2	CASSLVGGRVTEAFF
TRBJ2-7	NA	TRBV5-1	CASSPQGNIYEQYF
TRBJ2-7	NA	TRBV7-8	CASSLKGAPPREQYF
TRBJ2-1	TRBD2	TRBV18	CASSLSGTINEQFF
TRBJ2-7	TRBD1	TRBV28	CASVGQGFSYEQYF
TRBJ1-5	NA	TRBV19	CASTTRETYSNQPQHF
TRBJ1-1	NA	TRBV6-5	CASSYSNSIFEAFF
TRBJ2-7	NA	TRBV7-9	CASTPKGFSSYEQYF
TRBJ1-2	TRBD1	TRBV18	CASSPPGQGNYGYTF
TRBJ2-1	NA	TRBV9	CASSALGDEQFF
TRBJ2-2	NA	TRBV2	CASRTRRRNTGELFF
TRBJ2-7	TRBD2	TRBV2	CASRRAGLAGVYEQYF
TRBJ2-1	TRBD2	TRBV7-6	CASSPGGGNEQFF
TRBJ1-2	NA	TRBV7-9	CASNPVQGYTF
TRBJ2-6	TRBD2	TRBV18	CASSGLAGGNGANVLTF
TRBJ2-3	NA	TRBV2	CASSGPVPRDTQYF